The 24 T cell receptor beta chains below come from one sample, sequenced in a study of early T cells in non-severe SARS-CoV-2 infection (dated by TCRdb to 2020 to 2023). Library preparation used 5' RACE. Sequencing took place on a NextSeq 500. TCRdb's own reprocessing of the public reads used fastp at Q25 and MiXCR and kept productive beta chains. All rows with the same CDR3 protein become a single entry with the most common DNA and genes. The sample yields tens of thousands of distinct CDR3 sequences; around 6% were counted once. The ten top clones hold about 7.5% of the sample. Sequencing input: whole blood. Receptors originate from an adult who was a healthcare worker with PCR-confirmed SARS-CoV-2 infection or an uninfected control (not recorded which).

This chain joins TRBV5-1 and TRBJ2-5, with TRBD1 matching over 7 bases. There are 13 residues in the CDR3. Germline V gives CDR1 SGHRS, CDR2 YFSETQ. After removal of 2 bases from V and 5 bases from J, the junction contained 3 bases not matched to a gene. The CDR3 bases are TGCGCCAGCAGCTTCGGACAGGAGGAGACCCAGTACTTC. Translating it yields CASSFGQEETQYF.

This clonotype was counted many times. This chain uses TRBV12-3 or TRBV12-4 with TRBJ1-3; TRBD1 is a possible D gene (5 bases). This CDR3 region has 18 residues. V was trimmed by 5 bases and J by 0 bases, leaving 20 bases between them. CDR3 nucleotides: TGTGCCAGCAGTCGAGGGCAGGGCAGTTCCCTCTCTGGAAACACCATATATTTT. The encoded protein is CASSRGQGSSLSGNTIYF.

This clonotype turned up a few times. The CDR3 DNA reads as TGTGCCAGCAGCCTCTTAGCGGGAGTCGGGGAGCTGTTTTTT. Translated: CASSLLAGVGELFF. This chain connects TRBV11-2 to TRBJ2-2; 9 bases agree with TRBD2. CDR3 length: 14 amino acids. Trimming took 5 bases from V and 7 from J; bases not matched to a gene: 5. Germline V CDR1 and CDR2: SGHAT, FQNNGV.

This clonotype came up many times. The CDR3 here is CASSPVGSWPQHF. The CDR3 coding sequence is TGTGCCAGCAGTCCCGTAGGGAGTTGGCCCCAGCATTTT. The rearrangement links TRBV6-5 to TRBJ1-5; the D is unclear. Trimming removed 5 bases from V and 9 bases from J, with 14 bases in between. Germline loops: CDR1 MNHEY, CDR2 SVGAGI. The CDR3 loop spans 13 amino acids.

This clonotype was picked up a small number of times. V usage is TRBV28 and J usage is TRBJ1-5, with TRBD1 matching 9 bases. Germline lookup yields CDR1 MDHEN and CDR2 SYDVKM. The CDR3 sequence is 14 residues long. Trimming cost V 3 bases and J 5 bases; bases outside gene matches: 2. The CDR3 DNA sequence: TGTGCCAGCAGTTTTACAGGGGGCGATCAGCCCCAGCATTTT. It specifies CASSFTGGDQPQHF.

In DNA form, the CDR3 reads TGTGCCAGCAGCGGAAGACCGGGACAGGGATCACCCCTCCACTTT. Translating it yields CASSGRPGQGSPLHF. The chain combines TRBV6-2 or TRBV6-3 with TRBJ1-6, with 9 bases fitting TRBD1. Germline loops: CDR1 MNHEY, CDR2 SVGEGT. V lost 6 bases, J lost 10 bases, and 10 bases stayed unmatched. The CDR3 runs to 15 residues.

This clonotype was recorded at least ten times. The chain couples TRBV28 to TRBJ2-1; 7 nucleotides match TRBD1. The CDR3 covers 15 residues. Germline CDR1 reads MDHEN; CDR2 reads SYDVKM. With 1 base clipped from V and 7 bases from J, the junction kept 7 bases outside the gene matches. The CDR3 nucleotides are TGTGCCAGCAGTTTATTGGCAGGGGGAAAGAATGAGCAGTTCTTC. Translated: CASSLLAGGKNEQFF.

This clonotype appeared many times. This CDR3 is CSATRGDTIYF. In DNA form, the CDR3 reads TGCAGCGCGACCAGGGGAGACACCATATATTTT. The chain recombines TRBV29-1 with TRBJ1-3; D possibly corresponds to TRBD1 (6 bases). The length of the CDR3 is 11 residues. Germline assignment: CDR1 SQVTM and CDR2 ANQGSEA. V shed 7 bases and J shed 8 bases, with 12 bases lying between them.

At least ten counts were recorded for this clonotype. The chain combines TRBV20-1 with TRBJ2-7; D unresolved. V was trimmed by 0 bases and J by 5 bases, leaving 5 bases between them. CDR3 size: 11 residues. The V gene's germline CDR1 is DFQATT and CDR2 SNEGSKA (reference sequence). The CDR3: CSARDFNEQYF. The CDR3 DNA follows: TGCAGTGCTAGAGATTTCAACGAGCAGTACTTC.

There are a few counts of this clonotype. The gene calls are TRBV28 and TRBJ2-1; D tentatively reads TRBD1 or TRBD2 (5 bases each). CDR3 length equals 12 residues. V dropped 6 bases and J dropped 8 bases, with 11 bases sitting between them. Germline CDR1 reads MDHEN; CDR2 reads SYDVKM. CDR3 amino acids: CASRSGRDEQFF. In nucleotides, the CDR3 is TGTGCCAGCAGGTCAGGGCGGGATGAGCAGTTCTTC.

The genes are TRBV11-3 and TRBJ2-1; D assignment may be TRBD1 or TRBD2 (6 bases each). The CDR3 is made up of 13 amino acids. The germline V gene has CDR1 SGHNT and CDR2 YENEEA. V lost 5 bases, J lost 7 bases, and 12 bases lay in between. This chain's CDR3 is CASSPVGGNEQFF. The CDR3 DNA reads TGTGCCAGCAGCCCCGTAGGGGGGAATGAGCAGTTCTTC.

This clonotype was picked up many times. The V gene is TRBV2, the J gene TRBJ2-6; a weak D match, TRBD1 (5 bases). Germline V gene lookup returns CDR1 SNHLY and CDR2 FYNNEI. The CDR3 has 15 residues. The V end was cut by 3 bases, the J end by 5 bases, with 11 bases between. The CDR3 sequence is CASSEGQVRANVLTF. In DNA, the CDR3 is TGTGCCAGCAGTGAGGGGCAAGTACGGGCCAACGTCCTGACTTTC.

The chain employs TRBV20-1 and TRBJ2-7, with D possibly TRBD1 on 6 matching bases. Per the germline V gene, CDR1 is DFQATT and CDR2 is SNEGSKA (reference sequence). The CDR3 is made up of 13 amino acids. The germline V and J ends were trimmed by 3 bases and 4 bases, with 13 bases remaining between them. The CDR3 bases are TGCAGTGCTAGTATGGACAGAAGGTACGAGCAGTACTTC. Its translation is CSASMDRRYEQYF.

There are a few counts of this clonotype. This chain connects TRBV7-9 to TRBJ2-5; 8 nucleotides line up with TRBD1. The V and J ends lost 9 bases and 5 bases, in that order; junction bases with no gene match: 8. The CDR3 extends over 13 amino acids. Germline CDR1 is SEHNR and CDR2 is FQNEAQ (reference sequence). For the CDR3, the DNA is TGTGCCAGTAGAGACAGGGGTACGGAGACCCAGTACTTC. Protein product: CASRDRGTETQYF.

This clonotype came up many times. The rearrangement joins TRBV7-2 to TRBJ2-2; 9 bases align to TRBD2. With 5 bases clipped from V and 5 bases from J, the junction kept 9 bases outside the gene matches. The CDR3 extends over 16 amino acids. Looked up from germline, CDR1 is SGHTA and CDR2 is FQGNSA. CDR3 in amino acids: CASSTIAGEWTGELFF. CDR3 bases: TGTGCCAGCAGCACTATAGCGGGGGAGTGGACCGGGGAGCTGTTTTTT.

This clonotype was observed a handful of times. The rearrangement joins TRBV11-2 to TRBJ2-1; 8 bases are shared with TRBD2. The germline V gene has CDR1 SGHAT and CDR2 FQNNGV. The CDR3 covers 16 residues. V was clipped by 5 bases and J by 9 bases; unmatched bases: 15. CDR3 region: CASSPPFGRAYIEQFF. The CDR3 nucleotides read TGTGCCAGCAGCCCCCCTTTCGGGAGGGCCTATATTGAGCAGTTCTTC.

This clonotype was seen at least ten times. The rearrangement links TRBV6-1 to TRBJ1-4; D may be TRBD1 (5 bases). V was trimmed by 7 bases and J by 1 base, leaving 13 bases between them. CDR3 size: 15 residues. Germline V gives CDR1 MNHNS, CDR2 SASEGT. The CDR3: CASIGRDETNEKLFF. The CDR3 nucleotides are TGTGCCAGCATCGGCAGGGACGAAACTAATGAAAAACTGTTTTTT.

This clonotype was recorded a few times. V gene TRBV7-2 combines with J gene TRBJ2-1; D possibly corresponds to TRBD1 (5 bases). Germline CDR1 and CDR2: SGHTA and FQGNSA. Trimming took off 1 base at V and 5 bases at J, with 9 bases between the two ends. This CDR3 contains 14 residues. The DNA of the CDR3 is TGTGCCAGCAGCTTAGGGCCAGGGAACAATGAGCAGTTCTTC. Protein product: CASSLGPGNNEQFF.

This clonotype was found a few times. The genes are TRBV20-1 and TRBJ2-7; 11 bases are shared with TRBD1. The V gene end was trimmed by 5 bases and the J gene end by 4 bases; junction bases not matched to a gene: 4. CDR3 length: 13 residues. CDR1 DFQATT and CDR2 SNEGSKA come from the germline V gene (reference sequence). CDR3 DNA: TGCAGTGCTTCGGGACAGGGGGTATACGAGCAGTACTTC. It codes for CSASGQGVYEQYF.

The table lists this clonotype with many counts. This chain joins TRBV12-3 or TRBV12-4 and TRBJ1-5; 7 nucleotides align to TRBD1. After removal of 5 bases from V and 5 bases from J, the junction contained 6 bases not matched to a gene. This CDR3 region has 14 residues. CDR3 loop: CASSPGQPDQPQHF. The CDR3 DNA reads TGTGCCAGCAGTCCGGGACAGCCGGATCAGCCCCAGCATTTT.

The chain is built from TRBV24-1 and TRBJ1-1, with D maybe TRBD1 (5 bases). V was pared by 8 bases and J by 0 bases, with 9 bases between. The germline V gene has CDR1 KGHDR and CDR2 SFDVKD. There are 13 residues in the CDR3. The CDR3 DNA follows: TGTGCCACCATGCCAGGGATGAACACTGAAGCTTTCTTT. Translation: CATMPGMNTEAFF.

This clonotype was detected many times. The chain carries TRBV5-1 and TRBJ1-1; 7 positions agree with TRBD1. V was clipped by 0 bases and J by 8 bases; unmatched bases: 10. The CDR3 sequence is 15 residues long. The germline V gene encodes CDR1 SGHRS and CDR2 YFSETQ. Here the CDR3 reads CASSLGTGVTGEAFF. CDR3 DNA sequence: TGCGCCAGCAGCTTGGGGACAGGCGTTACCGGGGAAGCTTTCTTT.

This clonotype was found a few times. The gene calls are TRBV5-4 and TRBJ2-7; 10 nucleotides align to TRBD1. The germline V gene encodes CDR1 SGHNT and CDR2 YYREEE (reference sequence). The trim removed 2 bases at V and 5 bases at J, leaving 1 base unmatched. This CDR3 spans 13 amino acids. Here the CDR3 reads CASSFGTGDEQYF. CDR3 sequence (DNA): TGTGCCAGCAGCTTCGGGACAGGGGACGAGCAGTACTTC.

The chain combines TRBV5-1 with TRBJ1-1; a weak D match, TRBD1 (6 bases). The CDR3 length is 15 residues. Germline CDR1 SGHRS, CDR2 YFSETQ. Trimming took off 5 bases at V and 1 base at J, with 15 bases between the two ends. The CDR3 nucleotides are TGCGCCAGCAGTTCAACGGGACACACGAACACTGAAGCTTTCTTT. It translates to CASSSTGHTNTEAFF.